This T cell receptor (beta chain) was sequenced during a study of Graves' ophthalmopathy and Graves' hyperthyroidism. The CDR3 extends over 13 amino acids. Trimming removed 6 bases from V and 5 bases from J, with 13 bases in between. Ophthalmopathy donors' eye disease showed moderate-to-severe activity, CAS of at least 3, NOSPECS of at least 4 and duration under 3 months. From RNA, the CDR3 regions of TCR beta chains were amplified and sequenced. Investigators did first-round RT-PCR with HTBI primers, then second-round multiplex PCR. MiXCR, applied by TCRdb to the multiplex PCR reads, yields one record per CDR3 protein. The table shows about 220,000 distinct CDR3 sequences, with 20% to 25% occurring only once.

This clonotype was obtained from a woman aged 45 to 65 with Graves' ophthalmopathy. The source material was peripheral blood. The chain uses TRBV12-3 or TRBV12-4 and TRBJ1-1, with D possibly being TRBD1 (6 bases). CDR3 loop: CASRKQGYTEAFF. DNA of the CDR3: TGTGCCAGCAGAAAACAGGGTTATACTGAAGCTTTCTTT.